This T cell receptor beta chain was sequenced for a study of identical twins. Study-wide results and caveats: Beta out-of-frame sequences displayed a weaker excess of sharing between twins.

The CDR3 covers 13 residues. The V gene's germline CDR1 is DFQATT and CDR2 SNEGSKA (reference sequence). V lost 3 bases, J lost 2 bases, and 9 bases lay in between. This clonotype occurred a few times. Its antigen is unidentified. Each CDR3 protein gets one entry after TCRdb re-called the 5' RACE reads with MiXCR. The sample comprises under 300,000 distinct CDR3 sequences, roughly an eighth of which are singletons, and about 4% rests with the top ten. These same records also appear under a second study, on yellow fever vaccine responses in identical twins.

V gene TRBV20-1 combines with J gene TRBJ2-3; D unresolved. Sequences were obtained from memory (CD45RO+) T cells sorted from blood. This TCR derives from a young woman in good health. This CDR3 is CSARAMLTDTQYF. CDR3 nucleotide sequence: TGCAGTGCTAGGGCTATGCTCACAGATACGCAGTATTTT.